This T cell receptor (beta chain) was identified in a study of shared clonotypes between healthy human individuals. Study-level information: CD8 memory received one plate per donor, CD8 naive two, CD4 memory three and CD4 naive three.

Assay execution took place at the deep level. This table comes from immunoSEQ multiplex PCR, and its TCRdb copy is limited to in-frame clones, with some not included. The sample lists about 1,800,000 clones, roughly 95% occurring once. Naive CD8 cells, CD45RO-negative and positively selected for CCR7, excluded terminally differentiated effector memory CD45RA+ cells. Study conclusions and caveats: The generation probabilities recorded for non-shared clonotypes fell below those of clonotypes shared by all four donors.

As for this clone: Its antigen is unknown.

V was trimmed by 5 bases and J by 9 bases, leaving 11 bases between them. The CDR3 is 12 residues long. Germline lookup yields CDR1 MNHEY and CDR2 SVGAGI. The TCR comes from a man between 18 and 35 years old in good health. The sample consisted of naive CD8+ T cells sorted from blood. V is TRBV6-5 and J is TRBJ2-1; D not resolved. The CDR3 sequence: CASSGPSGEQFF. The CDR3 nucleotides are TGTGCCAGCAGTGGACCGTCGGGTGAGCAGTTCTTC.